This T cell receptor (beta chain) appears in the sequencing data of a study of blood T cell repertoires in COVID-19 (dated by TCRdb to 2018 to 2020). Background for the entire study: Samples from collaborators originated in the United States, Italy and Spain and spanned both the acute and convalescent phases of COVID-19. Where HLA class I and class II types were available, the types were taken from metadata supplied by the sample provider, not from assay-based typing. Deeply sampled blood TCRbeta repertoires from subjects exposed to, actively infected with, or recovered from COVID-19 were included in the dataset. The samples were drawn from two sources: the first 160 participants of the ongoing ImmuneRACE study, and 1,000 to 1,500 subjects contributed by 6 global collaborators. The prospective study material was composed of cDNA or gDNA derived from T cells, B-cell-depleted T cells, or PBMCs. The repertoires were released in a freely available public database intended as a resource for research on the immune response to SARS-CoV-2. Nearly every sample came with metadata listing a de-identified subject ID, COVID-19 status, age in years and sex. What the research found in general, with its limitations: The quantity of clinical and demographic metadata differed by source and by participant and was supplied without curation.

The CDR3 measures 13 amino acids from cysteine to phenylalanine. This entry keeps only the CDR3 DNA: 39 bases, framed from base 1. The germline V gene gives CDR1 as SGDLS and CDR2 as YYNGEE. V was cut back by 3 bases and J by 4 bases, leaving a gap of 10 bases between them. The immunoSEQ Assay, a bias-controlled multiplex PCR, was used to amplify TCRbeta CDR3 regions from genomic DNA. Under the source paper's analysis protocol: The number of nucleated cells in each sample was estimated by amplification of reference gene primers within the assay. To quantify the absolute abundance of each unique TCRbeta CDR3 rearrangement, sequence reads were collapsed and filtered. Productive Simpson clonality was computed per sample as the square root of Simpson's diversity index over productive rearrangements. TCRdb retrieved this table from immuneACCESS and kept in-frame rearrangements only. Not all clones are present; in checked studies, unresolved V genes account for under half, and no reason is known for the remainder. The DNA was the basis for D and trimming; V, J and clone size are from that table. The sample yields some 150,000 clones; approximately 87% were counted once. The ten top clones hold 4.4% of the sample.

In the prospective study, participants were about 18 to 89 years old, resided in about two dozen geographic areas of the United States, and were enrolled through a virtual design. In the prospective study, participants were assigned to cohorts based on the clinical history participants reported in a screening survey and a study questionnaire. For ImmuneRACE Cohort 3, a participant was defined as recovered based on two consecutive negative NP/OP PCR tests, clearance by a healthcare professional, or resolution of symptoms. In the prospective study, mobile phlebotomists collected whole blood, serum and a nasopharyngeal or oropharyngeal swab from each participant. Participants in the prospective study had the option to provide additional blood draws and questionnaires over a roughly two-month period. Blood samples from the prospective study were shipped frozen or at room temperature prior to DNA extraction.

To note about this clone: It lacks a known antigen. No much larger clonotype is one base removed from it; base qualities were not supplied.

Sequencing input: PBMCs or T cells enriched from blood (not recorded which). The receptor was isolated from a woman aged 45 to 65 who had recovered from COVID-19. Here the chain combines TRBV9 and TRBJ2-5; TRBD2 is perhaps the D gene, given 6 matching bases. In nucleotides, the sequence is TGTGCCAGCAGCGCCGGAGGGATAGAGACCCAGTACTTC. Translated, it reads CASSAGGIETQYF. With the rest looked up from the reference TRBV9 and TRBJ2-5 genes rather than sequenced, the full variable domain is DSGVTQTPKHLITATGQRVTLRCSPRSGDLSVYWYQQSLDQGLQFLIQYYNGEERAKGNILERFSAQQFPDLHSELNLSSLELGDSALYFCASSAGGIETQYFGPGTRLLVL.